This T cell receptor beta chain emerged from a study of shared clonotypes between healthy human individuals. Donation came from healthy HIV-negative adults that had no recent acute infections or vaccinations. Within Nashville, Tennessee resided all donors, each a Caucasian adult. The investigators split CD4+ cells into a CD45RA+ naive subset and a CD45RA-negative memory subset. Only in-frame clones appear in the TCRdb table, and some are missing; sequencing was by immunoSEQ multiplex PCR. The data contain around 1.6 million clones, about 98% of them singletons. CDR1 is KGHSH, CDR2 LQKENI, per germline. This CDR3 has 12 amino acids. Trimming removed 5 bases at V and 4 bases at J, with 8 bases between.

The sequenced sample consisted of naive CD4+ T cells sorted from blood. Subset of the sample: CD45RA+ positively selected. This sequence was found in a man between 25 and 39 years old in good health. This chain links TRBV18 with TRBJ1-2, with D possibly TRBD1 on 5 matching bases. The CDR3 is CASSWDFYGYTF. CDR3 DNA sequence: TGTGCCAGCTCATGGGACTTCTATGGCTACACCTTC.